Sequencing of this TCR beta chain was carried out in a study of cytomegalovirus exposure and HLA in healthy donors. Study-level background: Prior work identified 117 million unique TCR beta sequences in around 170 million T cells. Whole-study findings and limits: Later, an analysis showed that TCR beta chains associated with HLA were more clonally expanded than others that were equally common. Rates of TCR association differed by HLA locus in a later analysis, with DRB1 highest and HLA-C lowest. Prior analysis indicated that the majority of TCR beta V segments exhibited productivity approximately 87% or approximately 30% of the time.

This CDR3 has 15 residues. The germline gives CDR1 MNHEY, CDR2 SVGAGI. The V and J ends lost 6 bases and 1 base respectively, with 14 bases between them. Remarks on this clone: The antigen is undetermined.

PCR involved 60 Vbeta and 13 Jbeta primers. Profiling relied on immunoSEQ multiplex PCR, and the TCRdb table lists in-frame clones only, not all of them. The table lists about 88,000 clones. This sequence joins TRBV6-5 and TRBJ2-3; D is ambiguous. The receptor was derived from a girl under 18 in good health and CMV-seropositive. Sequencing used PBMCs. The CDR3 bases are TGTGCCAGCAGGACCATAGCCCTGGGCACAGATACGCAGTATTTT. Protein: CASRTIALGTDTQYF.